Below, 26 T cell receptor beta chains from the same sample are listed, as sequenced in a study of T cells in Graves' hyperthyroidism and ophthalmopathy. Amplification of TCR beta CDR3 regions was performed using RNA transcripts as template. HTBI primers were employed in a first-round RT-PCR of the TCR CDR3. TCRdb redid the calling of the multiplex PCR reads with MiXCR, one entry per CDR3 protein. The table includes 300,000 to 450,000 distinct CDR3 sequences, 15% to 20% detected once. The sequenced sample consisted of blood. These receptors were collected from a woman aged 25 to 45 with Graves' hyperthyroidism that later progressed to Graves' ophthalmopathy.

This clonotype was counted at least ten times. This rearrangement joins TRBV19 to TRBJ2-4; 7 bases are a match to TRBD1. Germline assignment: CDR1 LNHDA and CDR2 SQIVND (reference sequence). V gave up 5 bases and J gave up 1 base; unmatched junction bases: 23. There are 21 residues in the CDR3. Here the CDR3 reads CASSSRRVPGQPRPAKNIQYF. The CDR3 coding sequence is TGTGCCAGTAGTTCCCGTAGGGTACCGGGACAGCCTCGCCCGGCCAAAAACATTCAGTACTTC.

This clonotype was detected many times. The chain couples TRBV11-2 to TRBJ2-2; D is ambiguous. The V end was cut by 3 bases, the J end by 2 bases, with 13 bases between. Germline-derived CDR1 and CDR2 are SGHAT and FQNNGV. This CDR3 is built from 16 residues. The CDR3 nucleotides are TGTGCCAGCAGCTTGGGATGGACCCTAAACACCGGGGAGCTGTTTTTT. It translates to CASSLGWTLNTGELFF.

This clonotype showed up many times. The chain is built from TRBV6-1 and TRBJ2-7, with D possibly called TRBD1 or TRBD2 (5 bases each). V was trimmed by 1 base and J by 0 bases, leaving 10 bases between them. The CDR3 length is 15 residues. Per germline, CDR1 MNHNS and CDR2 SASEGT. The CDR3 loop reads CASSEGAGSSYEQYF. Written as DNA, the CDR3 is TGTGCCAGCAGTGAAGGGGCAGGGAGCTCCTACGAGCAGTACTTC.

This clonotype occurred many times. The V call is TRBV5-1, the J call TRBJ2-7; the D is unclear. Trimming removed 0 bases at V and 5 bases at J, with 9 bases between. From germline, CDR1 is SGHRS and CDR2 YFSETQ. The CDR3 covers 13 residues. CDR3 sequence reads: CASSLAAQNEQYF. In DNA form, the CDR3 reads TGCGCCAGCAGCTTGGCCGCGCAGAACGAGCAGTACTTC.

The chain recombines TRBV11-2 with TRBJ2-5; the D is unclear. Germline V lookup: CDR1 SGHAT, CDR2 FQNNGV. This CDR3 has 16 residues. Trimming took 1 base from V and 7 from J, leaving 19 bases between them. This CDR3 reads CASSLGSRSPIGTQYF. The CDR3 DNA reads as TGTGCCAGCAGCTTAGGGAGCCGGTCCCCTATAGGGACCCAGTACTTC.

Turning to this clonotype: A much larger clone lies one base from this, so it may be a read error. This chain joins TRBV6-2 or TRBV6-3 and TRBJ2-1; TRBD1 aligns across 8 bases. Germline CDR1 MNHEY, CDR2 SVGEGT. With 2 bases clipped from V and 11 bases from J, the junction kept 11 bases outside the gene matches. The CDR3 totals 15 residues. In nucleotides, the CDR3 is TGTGCCAGCAGTTACAGACAGGGGATCTTGGATAAGCAGTTCTTC. Translation gives CASSYRQGILDKQFF.

The chain recombines TRBV15 with TRBJ2-7; 8 positions match TRBD2. Losses at the gene ends were 3 bases for V and 2 bases for J; bases not matched to a gene: 3. Germline CDR1 and CDR2: LNHNV and YYDKDF (reference sequence). This CDR3 comprises 14 residues. CDR3 loop: CATSSSGGPYEQYF. In DNA, the CDR3 is TGTGCCACCAGCAGTTCGGGGGGGCCCTACGAGCAGTACTTC.

The chain carries TRBV2 and TRBJ1-1; no firm D call. The length of the CDR3 is 15 residues. Looked up from germline, CDR1 is SNHLY and CDR2 is FYNNEI. Between the trimmed V and J ends, which lost 3 bases and 0 bases, there was a span of 11 bases. CDR3 coding DNA: TGTGCCAGCAGTGACAGAAGTATGATGAACACTGAAGCTTTCTTT. Translated, it gives CASSDRSMMNTEAFF.

V usage is TRBV19 and J usage is TRBJ2-1; D possibly uses TRBD1 or TRBD2 (6 bases each). The V end lost 7 bases, the J end lost 7 bases, and 11 bases lay between the germline ends. From germline, CDR1 is LNHDA and CDR2 SQIVND (reference sequence). The CDR3 contains 12 residues. The CDR3 is CASNTGANEQFF. CDR3 nucleotide sequence: TGTGCCAGTAATACGGGGGCTAATGAGCAGTTCTTC.

This clonotype showed up many times. V usage is TRBV10-3 and J usage is TRBJ2-2; D is perhaps TRBD2 (5 bases). Trimming cost V 8 bases and J 0 bases, with 10 bases left between them. The CDR3 length is 14 residues. The germline gives CDR1 ENHRY, CDR2 SYGVKD. CDR3 in amino acids: CAIASQANTGELFF. The CDR3 bases are TGTGCCATCGCTAGCCAGGCGAACACCGGGGAGCTGTTTTTT.

This clonotype was counted ten times or more. The chain uses TRBV29-1 and TRBJ2-5, with TRBD1 identical over 8 bases. V trimming: 7 bases; J trimming: 2 bases; junction bases outside the gene matches: 3. This CDR3 is 12 amino acids long. Germline loops: CDR1 SQVTM, CDR2 ANQGSEA. In DNA form, the CDR3 reads TGCAGCGACAGGGGGGATCAAGAGACCCAGTACTTC. This sequence encodes CSDRGDQETQYF.

This clonotype was counted at least ten times. The gene calls are TRBV12-3 or TRBV12-4 and TRBJ1-3; D possibly corresponds to TRBD1 (5 bases). Trimming took off 6 bases at V and 1 base at J, with 13 bases between the two ends. The CDR3 runs 15 residues. CDR3 region: CASSDKGVSGNTIYF. Here the CDR3 DNA reads TGTGCCAGCAGCGATAAAGGGGTGTCTGGAAACACCATATATTTT.

This clonotype was seen ten or more times. The chain couples TRBV11-2 to TRBJ2-5; TRBD2 matches at 8 bases. CDR3 size: 19 residues. The germline gives CDR1 SGHAT, CDR2 FQNNGV. J gave up 3 bases and V 1 base, and 16 bases lay outside the gene matches. As DNA, the CDR3 is TGTGCCAGCAGCTTAGGAGAGAGCGTAGCGGGAAAAATCAAAGAGACCCAGTACTTC. This sequence encodes CASSLGESVAGKIKETQYF. The full variable domain, in which reference TRBV11-2 and TRBJ2-5 provide the parts outside the CDR3, is EAGVAQSPRYKIIEKRQSVAFWCNPISGHATLYWYQQILGQGPKLLIQFQNNGVVDDSQLPKDRFSAERLKGVDSTLKIQPAKLEDSAVYLCASSLGESVAGKIKETQYFGPGTRLLVL.

This clonotype was observed a handful of times. The chain links TRBV11-1 to TRBJ2-2; 8 nucleotides line up with TRBD2. V trimming: 3 bases; J trimming: 1 base; junction bases outside the gene matches: 7. In germline, CDR1 is SGHAT, CDR2 FQDESV (reference sequence). CDR3 size: 17 residues. CDR3 loop: CASSFPGGGWNTGELFF. The CDR3 nucleotides read TGTGCCAGCAGCTTCCCGGGCGGGGGGTGGAACACCGGGGAGCTGTTTTTT.

The chain has TRBV28 and TRBJ1-5; 7 bases are shared with TRBD1. Germline CDR1 and CDR2: MDHEN and SYDVKM. This CDR3 contains 15 residues. After removal of 1 base from V and 5 bases from J, the junction contained 5 bases not matched to a gene. CDR3 in DNA: TGTGCCAGCAGTTTATACCGGGACAGCCATCAGCCCCAGCATTTT. It specifies CASSLYRDSHQPQHF.

This clonotype was seen at least ten times. J is TRBJ2-1 and V is TRBV9; 9 bases align to TRBD1. The junction had 12 bases not matched to a gene; V was cut back by 3 bases and J by 8 bases. Looked up from germline, CDR1 is SGDLS and CDR2 is YYNGEE. This CDR3 spans 16 amino acids. The CDR3 DNA reads TGTGCCAGCAGCGCCGTACCGACAGGGGGATTGGATGAGCAGTTCTTC. Its translation: CASSAVPTGGLDEQFF.

As concerns this clonotype: The conserved final phenylalanine or tryptophan is absent from the CDR3, which likely points to a read error. The V call is TRBV19, the J call TRBJ2-2; the match to TRBD2 covers 13 bases. The CDR3 loop spans 17 amino acids. The germline V gene has CDR1 LNHDA and CDR2 SQIVND (reference sequence). In DNA form, the CDR3 reads TGTACCAGTAGTGGGCCGGGACTAGCGGGACTCACCGGGGAGCTGTTTCTT. Encoded protein: CTSSGPGLAGLTGELFL.

As to this clonotype: A much bigger clone sits one base away, suggesting this may be a read error. Here the CDR3 reads CASRKKSSGRVKNIQYF. DNA for the CDR3: TGTGCCAGCAGGAAAAAGTCATCCGGGAGAGTTAAAAACATTCAGTACTTC. V and J are TRBV28 and TRBJ2-4; D may be TRBD2 (6 bases). Germline CDR1 and CDR2: MDHEN and SYDVKM. This CDR3 contains 17 residues. Trimming removed 6 bases from V and 4 bases from J, with 22 bases in between.

This chain connects TRBV15 to TRBJ1-6; D is perhaps TRBD1 (5 bases). CDR1 is LNHNV and CDR2 is YYDKDF in the germline V gene (reference sequence). V shed 6 bases and J shed 12 bases, with 18 bases lying between them. The CDR3 has 14 amino acids. The CDR3 reads CATRAGGVRGPLHF. The DNA for the CDR3 is TGTGCCACCAGGGCAGGCGGGGTTAGGGGACCCCTCCACTTT.

This clonotype was recorded many times. The chain combines TRBV6-2 or TRBV6-3 with TRBJ1-2; 9 bases match TRBD1. V shed 6 bases, J shed 6 bases, and the junction held 8 bases outside the gene matches. CDR3 length: 14 amino acids. Germline V gene lookup returns CDR1 MNHEY and CDR2 SVGEGT. In DNA form, the CDR3 reads TGTGCCAGCAGCTATACCGGGACAGGGAATGGCTACACCTTC. This gives the protein CASSYTGTGNGYTF.

V gene TRBV12-3 or TRBV12-4 combines with J gene TRBJ1-5; TRBD1 agrees at 10 bases. The CDR3 contains 16 residues. V shed 5 bases, J shed 6 bases, and the junction held 10 bases outside the gene matches. The CDR3 bases are TGTGCCAGCAGTATGGACAGGGGGACAGGGATTCAGCCCCAGCATTTT. It encodes CASSMDRGTGIQPQHF.

The chain links TRBV7-9 to TRBJ1-4, with no clear D. The germline V and J ends were trimmed by 6 bases and 7 bases, with 12 bases remaining between them. Looked up from germline, CDR1 is SEHNR and CDR2 is FQNEAQ (reference sequence). The CDR3 runs 13 residues. CDR3 residues: CASRLMEGEKLFF. The CDR3 coding sequence is TGTGCCAGCAGGCTGATGGAGGGTGAAAAACTGTTTTTT.

The chain joins TRBV20-1 to TRBJ2-7; weak D call: TRBD2 (6 bases). There are 11 residues in the CDR3. The V gene lost 6 bases and the J gene lost 5 bases, with 11 bases spanning the gap. CDR1 and CDR2 (germline): DFQATT, SNEGSKA (reference sequence). This CDR3 reads CSAARGDEQYF. CDR3 nucleotides: TGCAGTGCGGCCCGCGGGGACGAGCAGTACTTC.

Concerning this clonotype: This may stem from a read error, because a much larger clone lies one nucleotide away. This sequence joins TRBV5-1 and TRBJ2-1; 12 nucleotides line up with TRBD2. CDR1 is SGHRS and CDR2 is YFSETQ in the germline V gene. The CDR3 is 15 amino acids. V gave up 7 bases and J gave up 12 bases; unmatched junction bases: 14. The CDR3 DNA follows: TGCGCCAGCCGCTCGGGACTAGCGGGTTCCCCCGGGCAGTTCTTC. Translating gives CASRSGLAGSPGQFF.

CDR3 loop: CASSPRTGVTEAFF. In nucleotides, the CDR3 is TGTGCCAGCTCACCACGGACAGGGGTGACTGAAGCTTTCTTT. This sequence joins TRBV12-3 or TRBV12-4 and TRBJ1-1, with 9 bases aligning to TRBD1. CDR3 size: 14 residues. The ends lost 8 bases at V and 5 bases at J; junction bases unmatched: 9.

This chain links TRBV12-3 or TRBV12-4 with TRBJ1-2; the match to TRBD1 covers 12 bases. CDR3 length: 16 residues. The V and J ends lost 0 bases and 7 bases, in that order; junction bases with no gene match: 6. The CDR3 sequence: CASSLAGTGGRFGYTF. In nucleotides, the CDR3 is TGTGCCAGCAGTTTAGCGGGGACAGGGGGCAGGTTTGGCTACACCTTC.